This T cell receptor beta chain was recovered during a study of neurological immune-mediated disorders. Findings and limits, study-wide: Private repertoires in all groups were suggested by the absence of shared CDR3 amino acid sequences among expanded clones across subjects. The multiple sclerosis repertoire cluster was associated with no clinical or MRI feature.

Germline loops: CDR1 DFQATT, CDR2 SNEGSKA (reference sequence). V shed 3 bases and J 3 bases; nucleotides not matched to a gene: 5. There are 14 residues in the CDR3. This clonotype was detected ten times or more. What it recognizes is unknown. 5'RACE with 10-nucleotide random UMIs produced the cDNA. Over 190 million TCR-beta sequences from 15-18 subjects came out of each sequencing run. TCRdb processed the 5' RACE reads anew with MiXCR; each CDR3 protein has one entry. The sample yields some 41,000 distinct CDR3 sequences, roughly 2.5% seen once. The source is a man between 25 and 39 years old with multiple sclerosis. This chain links TRBV20-1 with TRBJ1-1, with 9 bases matching TRBD1. The sample comprised PBMCs. The DNA for the CDR3 is TGCAGTGCTAGTGCGGGACAGGGTTACACTGAAGCTTTCTTT. Translation: CSASAGQGYTEAFF.